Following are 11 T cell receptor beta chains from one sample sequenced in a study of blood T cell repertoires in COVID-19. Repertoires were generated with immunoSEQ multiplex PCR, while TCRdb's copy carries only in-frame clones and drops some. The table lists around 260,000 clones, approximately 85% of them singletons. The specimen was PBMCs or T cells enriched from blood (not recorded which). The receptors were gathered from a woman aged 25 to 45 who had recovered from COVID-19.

The CDR3 DNA follows: TGTGCCAGCAGCGTAGGTGGGGAGTATAGCAATCAGCCCCAGCATTTT. It specifies CASSVGGEYSNQPQHF. This sequence joins TRBV9 and TRBJ1-5; D not resolved. CDR3 size: 16 residues. Trimming cost V 0 bases and J 0 bases, with 10 bases left between them. Looked up from germline, CDR1 is SGDLS and CDR2 is YYNGEE.

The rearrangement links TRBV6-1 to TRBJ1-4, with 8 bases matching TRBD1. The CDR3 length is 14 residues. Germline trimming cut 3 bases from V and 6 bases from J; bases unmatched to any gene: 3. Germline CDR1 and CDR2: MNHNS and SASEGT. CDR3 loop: CASSDGQGYEKLFF. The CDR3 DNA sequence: TGTGCCAGCAGTGACGGACAGGGTTATGAAAAACTGTTTTTT.

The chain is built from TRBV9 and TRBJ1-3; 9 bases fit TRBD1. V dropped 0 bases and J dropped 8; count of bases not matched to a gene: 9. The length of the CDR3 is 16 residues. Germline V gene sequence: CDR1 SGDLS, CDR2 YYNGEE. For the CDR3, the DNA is TGTGCCAGCAGCGTAGCCGCCGGACAGGGGCCGGACACCATATATTTT. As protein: CASSVAAGQGPDTIYF.

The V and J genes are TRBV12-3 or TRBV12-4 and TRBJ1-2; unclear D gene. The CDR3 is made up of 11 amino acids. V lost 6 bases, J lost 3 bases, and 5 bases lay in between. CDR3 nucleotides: TGTGCCAGCAGCCGGGACTATGGCTACACCTTC. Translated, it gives CASSRDYGYTF.

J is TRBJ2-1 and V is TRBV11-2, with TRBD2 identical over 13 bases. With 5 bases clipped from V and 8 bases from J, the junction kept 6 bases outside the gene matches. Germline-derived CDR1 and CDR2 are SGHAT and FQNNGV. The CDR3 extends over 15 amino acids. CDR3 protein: CASSLLAGGFDEQFF. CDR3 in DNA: TGTGCCAGCAGCCTACTAGCGGGGGGGTTCGATGAGCAGTTCTTC.

CDR3 amino acids: CASSLMWEGQFNTGELFF. For the CDR3, the DNA is TGTGCCAGCAGCTTAATGTGGGAGGGGCAATTCAACACCGGGGAGCTGTTTTTT. The gene calls are TRBV11-3 and TRBJ2-2; 7 bases fit TRBD2. This CDR3 comprises 18 residues. Trimming at V came to 2 bases and at J to 2 bases, leaving 11 bases not matched to a gene. The germline gives CDR1 SGHNT, CDR2 YENEEA.

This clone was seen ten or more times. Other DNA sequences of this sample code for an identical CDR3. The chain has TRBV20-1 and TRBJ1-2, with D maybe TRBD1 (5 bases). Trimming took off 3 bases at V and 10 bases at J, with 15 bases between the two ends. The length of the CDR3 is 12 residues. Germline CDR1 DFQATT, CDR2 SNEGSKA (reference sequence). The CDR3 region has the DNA TGCAGTGCTAGTCCTACCAGGGAGGACTACACCTTC. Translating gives CSASPTREDYTF.

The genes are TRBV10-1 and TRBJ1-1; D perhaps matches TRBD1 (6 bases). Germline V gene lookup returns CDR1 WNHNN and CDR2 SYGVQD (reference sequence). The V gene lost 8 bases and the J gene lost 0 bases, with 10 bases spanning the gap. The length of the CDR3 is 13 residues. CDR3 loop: CASSGHMNTEAFF. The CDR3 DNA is TGCGCCAGCTCGGGACACATGAACACTGAAGCTTTCTTT.

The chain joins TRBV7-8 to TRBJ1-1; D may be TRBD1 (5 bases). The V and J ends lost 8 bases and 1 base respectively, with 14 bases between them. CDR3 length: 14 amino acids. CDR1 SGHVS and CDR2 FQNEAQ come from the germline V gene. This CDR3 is CASSSGGGNTEAFF. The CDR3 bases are TGTGCCAGCTCATCCGGGGGAGGGAACACTGAAGCTTTCTTT.

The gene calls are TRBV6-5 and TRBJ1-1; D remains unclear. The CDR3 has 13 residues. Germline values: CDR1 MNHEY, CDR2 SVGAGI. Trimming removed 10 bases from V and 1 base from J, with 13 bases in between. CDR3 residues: CAISLRENTEAFF. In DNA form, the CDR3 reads TGTGCCATCTCTTTGAGGGAGAACACTGAAGCTTTCTTT.

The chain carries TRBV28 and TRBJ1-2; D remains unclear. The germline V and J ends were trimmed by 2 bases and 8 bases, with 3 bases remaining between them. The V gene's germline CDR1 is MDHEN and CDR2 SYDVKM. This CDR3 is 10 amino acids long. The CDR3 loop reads CASSLEGYTF. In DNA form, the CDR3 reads TGTGCCAGCAGTTTAGAGGGCTACACCTTC.